This TCR beta chain is drawn from a study of cytomegalovirus exposure and HLA in healthy donors. Study at large: Out of 398 genotyped donors, 81% belonged to the Caucasian-associated ancestry cluster.

Amplification used 60 Vbeta primers and 13 Jbeta primers. Repertoires were generated with immunoSEQ multiplex PCR, while TCRdb's copy carries only in-frame clones and drops some. In total, the table holds 110,000 to 150,000 clones. Each of the donors was a healthy bone marrow donor. The donors, nominally healthy at sampling, likely had unrecorded immune exposures. Sequencing was done on a sample of PBMCs. The clonotype originates from a male donor in good health and CMV-seronegative.

CDR3 loop: CASSPQGGNTMTEAFF. CDR3 nucleotide sequence: TGTGCCAGCTCACCACAGGGAGGTAACACTATGACTGAAGCTTTCTTT. The rearrangement links TRBV18 to TRBJ1-1; no clear D. Germline CDR1 and CDR2: KGHSH and LQKENI. The V and J ends lost 1 base and 5 bases respectively, with 17 bases between them. The CDR3 has 16 residues.